This T cell receptor beta chain emerged from a study of T cell clonality in common variable immunodeficiency. Study conclusions and caveats: TCRbeta clonality was increased in CVID versus healthy controls.

This clone has just a few counts. What it recognizes is unknown. The DNA ends 3 residues before the CDR3 does, and the rest of the CDR3 is filled in from the germline J gene. The germline V gene encodes CDR1 LNHDA and CDR2 SQIVND (reference sequence). CDR3 size: 15 residues. Control and CVID samples contributed equal amounts of genomic DNA. Clones were read by immunoSEQ multiplex PCR, and TCRdb kept only the in-frame ones, dropping some. Singletons are absent from the sample, which has approximately 30,000 clones. The TCR was taken from a person aged 18-69 years in good health. The chain has TRBV19 and TRBJ2-2; no definite D call. The sequenced sample was peripheral blood mononuclear cells. The part of the CDR3 DNA that was read is TGTGCCAGTAGTAATGTAGGCACAACTAATGAAAAG. Amino acids: CASSNVGTTNEK. The full CDR3 protein reads CASSNVGTTNEKLFF.